The 4 T cell receptor beta chains below were found in one sample sequenced in a study of control samples from healthy donors and cancer patients. TCRdb's table, derived via immunoSEQ multiplex PCR, lists solely in-frame clones and lacks some. The table lists over 85,000 clones, approximately 84% of them singletons. Sequencing was done on a sample of PBMCs. The receptors shown here come from a man between 65 and 80 years old with lung cancer.

The V gene is TRBV6-5, the J gene TRBJ1-1, with D maybe TRBD1 (5 bases). Germline V CDR1 and CDR2: MNHEY, SVGAGI. The CDR3 contains 14 residues. V lost 4 bases, J lost 0 bases, and 9 bases lay in between. The CDR3 loop is CASSSPGVNTEAFF. In nucleotides, the CDR3 is TGTGCCAGCAGTTCTCCGGGGGTGAACACTGAAGCTTTCTTT.

This chain uses TRBV18 with TRBJ1-5, with D possibly matching TRBD1 (5 bases). The CDR3 length is 14 residues. The V gene lost 9 bases and the J gene lost 7 bases, with 19 bases spanning the gap. Per germline, CDR1 KGHSH and CDR2 LQKENI. The CDR3 DNA sequence: TGTGCCAGTGCTTCTGCAGGGCAAGGGCAGCCCCAGCATTTT. Translated: CASASAGQGQPQHF.

This clone occurred many times. V is TRBV10-2 and J is TRBJ1-5; 10 bases fit TRBD1. Germline values: CDR1 WSHSY, CDR2 SAAADI. The CDR3 contains 15 residues. V shed 6 bases, J shed 2 bases, and the junction held 4 bases outside the gene matches. The chain's CDR3 is CASSQDRGGNQPQHF. Here the CDR3 DNA reads TGCGCCAGCAGCCAGGACAGGGGGGGCAATCAGCCCCAGCATTTT.

The CDR3: CAAGTGATSGEINEQFF. The DNA of the CDR3 is TGTGCCGCAGGGACGGGGGCGACTAGCGGGGAGATCAATGAGCAGTTCTTC. The genes are TRBV10-3 and TRBJ2-1; 11 nucleotides align to TRBD2. Germline CDR1 and CDR2: ENHRY and SYGVKD. The V gene end was trimmed by 11 bases and the J gene end by 6 bases; junction bases not matched to a gene: 18. The CDR3 contains 17 residues.